The 27 T cell receptor beta chains reported below all come from one sample, sequenced in a study of blood T cell repertoires in COVID-19. The repertoire was sequenced with immunoSEQ multiplex PCR; TCRdb's copy has only in-frame clones and lacks some. In the table there are about 350,000 clones, 75% to 90% of which are singletons. The sequenced sample was peripheral blood. These receptors all come from a woman between 50 and 59 years old with COVID-19, enrolled during active disease.

This clone was seen only once. This sequence joins TRBV11-2 and TRBJ1-2; TRBD1 matches at 7 bases. The CDR3 runs 12 residues. Germline assignment: CDR1 SGHAT and CDR2 FQNNGV. J was trimmed by 8 bases and V by 6 bases; bases with no gene match: 6. This CDR3 is CASRSTGEGYTF. CDR3 nucleotide sequence: TGTGCCAGCAGATCTACAGGGGAAGGCTACACCTTC.

The V and J genes are TRBV29-1 and TRBJ1-4, with 9 nucleotides matching TRBD1. This CDR3 comprises 15 residues. The junction had 8 bases not matched to a gene; V was cut back by 4 bases and J by 5 bases. Germline V gene data show CDR1 as SQVTM and CDR2 as ANQGSEA. The CDR3 bases are TGCAGCGTTGTCGGAGTCGGGACAGGGAATGAAAAACTGTTTTTT. Its translation: CSVVGVGTGNEKLFF.

This chain uses TRBV5-1 with TRBJ2-7, with TRBD1 identical over 7 bases. The CDR3 consists of 14 residues. The V and J ends lost 0 bases and 7 bases, in that order; junction bases with no gene match: 7. Germline V gene data show CDR1 as SGHRS and CDR2 as YFSETQ. The CDR3 nucleotides are TGCGCCAGCAGCTTGGGACAGGGCCCTGGAGAGCAGTACTTC. Protein: CASSLGQGPGEQYF. Variable domain in full (rest from reference TRBV5-1 and TRBJ2-7): KAGVTQTPRYLIKTRGQQVTLSCSPISGHRSVSWYQQTPGQGLQFLFEYFSETQRNKGNFPGRFSGRQFSNSRSEMNVSTLELGDSALYLCASSLGQGPGEQYFGPGTRLTVT.

This clone has a single count. This chain joins TRBV10-3 and TRBJ1-3; 9 bases line up with TRBD1. CDR3 length: 14 amino acids. V was clipped by 5 bases and J by 2 bases; unmatched bases: 1. Germline V gene lookup returns CDR1 ENHRY and CDR2 SYGVKD. CDR3 in DNA: TGTGCCATCAGTTGGGACAGGGCTGGAAACACCATATATTTT. This gives the protein CAISWDRAGNTIYF.

The chain links TRBV11-2 to TRBJ2-7; a weak D match, TRBD1 (5 bases). In germline, CDR1 is SGHAT, CDR2 FQNNGV. There are 14 residues in the CDR3. V was clipped by 0 bases and J by 3 bases, with 9 bases between them. CDR3 amino acids: CASSLDLRGYEQYF. In DNA form, the CDR3 reads TGTGCCAGCAGCTTAGATCTAAGGGGCTACGAGCAGTACTTC.

This clone has a single count. The V gene is TRBV6-6, the J gene TRBJ1-4; 9 bases fit TRBD1. After removal of 4 bases from V and 7 bases from J, the junction contained 7 bases not matched to a gene. The germline V gene encodes CDR1 MNHNY and CDR2 SVGAGI (reference sequence). The CDR3 consists of 15 residues. DNA of the CDR3: TGTGCCAGCAGTTCCAGGACAGGGGCGGGTGAAAAACTGTTTTTT. The encoded protein is CASSSRTGAGEKLFF.

The rearrangement joins TRBV5-1 to TRBJ2-1; TRBD2 matches 8 bases. The germline V gene has CDR1 SGHRS and CDR2 YFSETQ. The CDR3 is made up of 12 amino acids. J lost 9 bases, V lost 4 bases, and 3 bases had no gene match. CDR3 DNA: TGCGCCAGCAGCCAAACTAGCGGTGAGCAGTTCTTC. Translation: CASSQTSGEQFF.

The rearrangement joins TRBV29-1 to TRBJ2-1; unclear D gene. V dropped 4 bases and J dropped 0 bases, with 19 bases sitting between them. CDR1 is SQVTM, CDR2 ANQGSEA, per germline. This CDR3 is built from 17 residues. This CDR3 is CSVVGSDPPVSYNEQFF. CDR3 coding DNA: TGCAGCGTTGTCGGGTCCGACCCTCCGGTCTCCTACAATGAGCAGTTCTTC.

V usage is TRBV3-1 (or the pseudogene TRBV3-2) and J usage is TRBJ2-7, with TRBD2 matching 8 bases. The CDR3 loop spans 14 amino acids. Germline CDR1 reads LGHDT; CDR2 reads YNNKEL (reference sequence). V trimming: 1 base; J trimming: 6 bases; junction bases outside the gene matches: 5. The CDR3 is CASSQGSGSGEQYF. CDR3 in DNA: TGTGCCAGCAGCCAAGGGAGCGGGAGCGGCGAGCAGTACTTC.

The J gene is TRBJ2-3, the V gene TRBV10-2, with 9 bases aligning to TRBD1. This CDR3 has 15 amino acids. The ends lost 7 bases at V and 1 base at J; junction bases unmatched: 6. Germline V gene lookup returns CDR1 WSHSY and CDR2 SAAADI. Written as DNA, the CDR3 is TGCGCCAGCACTCAGGGGGACAGGGGCACAGATACGCAGTATTTT. Protein product: CASTQGDRGTDTQYF.

The chain recombines TRBV18 with TRBJ2-5; no definite D call. The germline V gene has CDR1 KGHSH and CDR2 LQKENI. The V end lost 3 bases, the J end lost 1 base, and 9 bases lay between the germline ends. CDR3 length equals 14 residues. CDR3 sequence reads: CASSPRQVQETQYF. The CDR3 nucleotides read TGTGCCAGCTCACCCCGGCAGGTCCAAGAGACCCAGTACTTC.

The V call is TRBV6-2 or TRBV6-3, the J call TRBJ1-5; 10 bases are shared with TRBD1. The CDR3 is made up of 18 amino acids. V gave up 4 bases and J gave up 5 bases; unmatched junction bases: 14. Germline CDR1 and CDR2: MNHEY and SVGEGT. The CDR3 sequence is CASSSQRGRGTGDQPQHF. CDR3 in DNA: TGTGCCAGCAGTTCACAGAGAGGGCGAGGGACAGGGGATCAGCCCCAGCATTTT.

Concerning this clone: This sample includes further DNA sequences coding for the same CDR3. The chain uses TRBV5-6 and TRBJ2-3; 12 bases map to TRBD2. V lost 2 bases to trimming and J lost 3 bases; unmatched junction nucleotides: 1. Germline assignment: CDR1 SGHDT and CDR2 YYEEEE. The CDR3 length is 15 residues. CDR3: CASSLLAGGTDTQYF. The CDR3 DNA is TGTGCCAGCAGCTTACTAGCGGGAGGTACAGATACGCAGTATTTT. Full variable domain (rest looked up from reference TRBV5-6 and TRBJ2-3): DAGVTQSPTHLIKTRGQQVTLRCSPKSGHDTVSWYQQALGQGPQFIFQYYEEEERQRGNFPDRFSGHQFPNYSSELNVNALLLGDSALYLCASSLLAGGTDTQYFGPGTRLTVL.

This chain uses TRBV5-5 with TRBJ2-5, with 11 bases identical to TRBD2. J lost 2 bases, V lost 1 base, and 7 bases had no gene match. CDR3 size: 17 residues. Germline V gene sequence: CDR1 SGHKS, CDR2 YYEKEE (reference sequence). The CDR3 is CASSLSTSGGVQETQYF. The CDR3 DNA reads TGTGCCAGCAGCTTGTCAACTAGCGGGGGTGTTCAAGAGACCCAGTACTTC.

This clone was detected only a few times. The chain couples TRBV30 to TRBJ1-2; D unclear. V lost 2 bases and J 8 bases, leaving 6 bases between the germline ends. The CDR3 loop spans 10 amino acids. Germline CDR1 is GTSNPN and CDR2 is SVGIG (reference sequence). The CDR3 here is CAWSSVGYTF. DNA of the CDR3: TGTGCCTGGAGTTCCGTAGGCTACACCTTC.

This CDR3 reads CASSLQTGSNQPQHF. In DNA, the CDR3 is TGTGCCAGCAGCTTACAGACAGGAAGCAATCAGCCCCAGCATTTT. This sequence joins TRBV7-2 and TRBJ1-5; D is perhaps TRBD1 (6 bases). Per germline, CDR1 SGHTA and CDR2 FQGNSA. CDR3 length: 15 residues. V was shortened by 2 bases and J by 1 base, with 9 bases between the two germline ends.

The rearrangement joins TRBV19 to TRBJ2-3, with 9 bases matching TRBD1. The germline gives CDR1 LNHDA, CDR2 SQIVND (reference sequence). V lost 5 bases to trimming and J lost 2 bases; unmatched junction nucleotides: 5. The CDR3 has 15 amino acids. The DNA of the CDR3 is TGTGCCAGTAGTGTCGGGACAGGGTACACAGATACGCAGTATTTT. Translating gives CASSVGTGYTDTQYF. Filled out from reference TRBV19 and TRBJ2-3, the complete variable domain reads DGGITQSPKYLFRKEGQNVTLSCEQNLNHDAMYWYRQDPGQGLRLIYYSQIVNDFQKGDIAEGYSVSREKKESFPLTVTSAQKNPTAFYLCASSVGTGYTDTQYFGPGTRLTVL.

The V and J genes are TRBV5-1 and TRBJ2-7; a weak D match, TRBD1 (5 bases). The CDR3 is 14 residues long. The V and J ends lost 0 bases and 5 bases respectively, with 12 bases between them. Germline V CDR1 and CDR2: SGHRS, YFSETQ. The chain's CDR3 is CASSLGQLRDEQYF. CDR3 DNA sequence: TGCGCCAGCAGCTTGGGACAGCTCAGGGACGAGCAGTACTTC.

The chain employs TRBV14 and TRBJ1-2, with 9 bases matching TRBD1. CDR3 size: 16 residues. Germline V CDR1 and CDR2: SGHDN, FVKESK. V shed 4 bases, J shed 6 bases, and the junction held 12 bases outside the gene matches. CDR3 coding DNA: TGTGCCAGCAGCCGGTACGGGACAGGGAAGTTGGATGGCTACACCTTC. Translated: CASSRYGTGKLDGYTF.

The chain has TRBV4-1 and TRBJ2-3; D call uncertain. CDR3 length equals 14 residues. Germline-derived CDR1 and CDR2 are MGHRA and YSYEKL. Between the trimmed V and J ends, which lost 0 bases and 0 bases, there was a span of 4 bases. The chain's CDR3 is CASSQDLSTDTQYF. CDR3 coding DNA: TGCGCCAGCAGCCAAGACCTGAGCACAGATACGCAGTATTTT.

The chain carries TRBV4-1 and TRBJ1-2, with 8 bases fitting TRBD1. Germline lookup yields CDR1 MGHRA and CDR2 YSYEKL. Trimming at V came to 0 bases and at J to 2 bases, leaving 8 bases not matched to a gene. The CDR3 consists of 17 residues. The CDR3 is CASSQDTPGQGNYGYTF. In DNA form, the CDR3 reads TGCGCCAGCAGCCAAGATACTCCCGGACAGGGCAACTATGGCTACACCTTC.

The rearrangement uses TRBV7-2 and TRBJ2-2, with 7 bases aligning to TRBD2. CDR3 length: 15 residues. After removal of 6 bases from V and 6 bases from J, the junction contained 10 bases not matched to a gene. Germline CDR1 SGHTA, CDR2 FQGNSA. CDR3 bases: TGTGCCAGCAGGAATCCGGGACTAAGATCCGGGGAGCTGTTTTTT. Protein product: CASRNPGLRSGELFF.

A word on this clone: The sample holds other DNA sequences that translate to the same CDR3. J is TRBJ2-7 and V is TRBV6-5; 9 positions match TRBD2. CDR1 and CDR2 (germline): MNHEY, SVGAGI. V shed 8 bases, J shed 3 bases, and the junction held 11 bases outside the gene matches. The CDR3 sequence is 15 residues long. DNA for the CDR3: TGTGCCAGCTCGCGGGGGGGTAAGTACGGCTACGAGCAGTACTTC. Its translation: CASSRGGKYGYEQYF.

The chain's CDR3 is CASWGLAGGPYNEQFF. The DNA for the CDR3 is TGTGCCAGTTGGGGACTAGCGGGAGGACCCTACAATGAGCAGTTCTTC. This chain uses TRBV19 with TRBJ2-1, with 15 bases matching TRBD2. With V trimmed by 8 bases and J by 2 bases, 4 bases remained unmatched. The CDR3 spans 16 residues. Germline V gives CDR1 LNHDA, CDR2 SQIVND (reference sequence).

The chain has TRBV3-1 (or the pseudogene TRBV3-2) and TRBJ1-6; TRBD1 agrees at 9 bases. Losses at the gene ends were 1 base for V and 9 bases for J; bases not matched to a gene: 7. This CDR3 contains 16 residues. Germline-derived CDR1 and CDR2 are LGHDT and YNNKEL (reference sequence). CDR3 loop: CASSQVPGQGRSPLHF. CDR3 nucleotide sequence: TGTGCCAGCAGCCAAGTACCGGGACAGGGCCGTTCACCCCTCCACTTT.

CDR3 protein: CASTGLAGVDEQYF. The CDR3 DNA reads as TGTGCCAGCACCGGACTAGCGGGAGTGGACGAGCAGTACTTC. This rearrangement joins TRBV28 to TRBJ2-7; TRBD2 matches at 13 bases. The ends lost 7 bases at V and 5 bases at J; junction bases unmatched: 5. The CDR3 length is 14 residues. Looked up from germline, CDR1 is MDHEN and CDR2 is SYDVKM.

V and J are TRBV6-6 and TRBJ1-2, with D possibly TRBD1 on 6 matching bases. The CDR3 sequence is 13 residues long. The V gene lost 2 bases and the J gene lost 5 bases, with 9 bases spanning the gap. Germline V gene lookup returns CDR1 MNHNY and CDR2 SVGAGI (reference sequence). The CDR3 bases are TGTGCCAGCAGTTACGAGGGGGAGTATGGCTACACCTTC. This codes for CASSYEGEYGYTF.